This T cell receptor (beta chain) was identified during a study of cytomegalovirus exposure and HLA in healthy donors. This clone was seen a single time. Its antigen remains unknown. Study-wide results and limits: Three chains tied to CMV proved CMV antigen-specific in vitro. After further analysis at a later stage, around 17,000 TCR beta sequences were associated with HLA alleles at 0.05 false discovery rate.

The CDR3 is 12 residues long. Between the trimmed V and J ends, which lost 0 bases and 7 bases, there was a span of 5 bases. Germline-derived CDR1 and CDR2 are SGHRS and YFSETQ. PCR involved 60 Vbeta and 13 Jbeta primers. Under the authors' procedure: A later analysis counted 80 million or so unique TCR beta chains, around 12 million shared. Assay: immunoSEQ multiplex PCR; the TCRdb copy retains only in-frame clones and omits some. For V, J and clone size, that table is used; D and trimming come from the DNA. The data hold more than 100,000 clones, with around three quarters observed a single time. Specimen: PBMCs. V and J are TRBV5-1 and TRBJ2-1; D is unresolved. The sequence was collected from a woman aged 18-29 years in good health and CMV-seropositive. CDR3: CASSLAANEQFF. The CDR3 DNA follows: TGCGCCAGCAGCTTGGCAGCGAATGAGCAGTTCTTC.